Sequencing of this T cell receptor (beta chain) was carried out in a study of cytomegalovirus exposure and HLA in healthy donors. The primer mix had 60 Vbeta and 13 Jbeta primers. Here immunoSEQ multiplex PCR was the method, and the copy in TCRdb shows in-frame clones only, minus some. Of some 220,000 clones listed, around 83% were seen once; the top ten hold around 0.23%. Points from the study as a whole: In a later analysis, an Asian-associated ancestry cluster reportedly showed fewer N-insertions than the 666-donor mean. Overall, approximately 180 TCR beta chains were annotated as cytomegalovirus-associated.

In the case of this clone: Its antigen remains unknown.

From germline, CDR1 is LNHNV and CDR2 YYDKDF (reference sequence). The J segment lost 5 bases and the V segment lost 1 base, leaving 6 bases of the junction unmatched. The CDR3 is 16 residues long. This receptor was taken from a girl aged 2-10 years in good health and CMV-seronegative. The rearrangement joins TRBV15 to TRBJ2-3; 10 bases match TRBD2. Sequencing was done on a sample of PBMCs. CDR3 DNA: TGTGCCACCAGCAGAGCGGGGACTAGCGTAGGAGATACGCAGTATTTT. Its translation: CATSRAGTSVGDTQYF.